This T cell receptor beta chain was profiled in a study of OX40 agonist ivuxolimab in advanced cancers. Across the whole study: The treatment was a fully human IgG2 OX40 agonist, ivuxolimab.

The timepoints at which blood was sampled were baseline, cycle 4 day 1, and cycle 7 day 1. Using immunoSEQ multiplex PCR, the repertoire was profiled, and TCRdb retains in-frame clones only, with some absent. Among over 65,000 clones listed, under 85% were seen once. Germline V gene sequence: CDR1 MNHEY, CDR2 SVGAGI. This CDR3 contains 15 residues. V lost 5 bases and J 5 bases, leaving 18 bases between the germline ends. V gene TRBV6-5 combines with J gene TRBJ1-1; possible D gene TRBD1, 5 bases. This sequence was found in an adult with an advanced solid tumor such as melanoma, head and neck, liver or kidney cancer. This material consisted of CD4+ or CD8+ T cells sorted from blood, taken in a trial of the OX40 agonist ivuxolimab. The CDR3, as DNA: TGTGCCAGCAGTCCCCAGGGACGCTCCTTTACTGAAGCTTTCTTT. Protein product: CASSPQGRSFTEAFF.